This TCR beta chain was retrieved from a study of OX40 agonist ivuxolimab in advanced cancers. Notes on the research overall: Ivuxolimab was a fully human IgG2 agonistic monoclonal antibody targeting the costimulatory receptor OX40 (CD134). Of the approximately 54 patients in dose escalation, about 19 had hepatocellular carcinoma, around 15 had melanoma, 9 had renal cell carcinoma and 9 had head and neck cancer. Peripheral TCRbeta sequencing aimed to test whether ivuxolimab altered TCR sequence diversity and caused clonal T-cell expansion. The paper describes the monotherapy dose-escalation part (N of about 50 patients) of the phase I trial of ivuxolimab. Prior anti-PD-1, anti-PD-L1 or anti-CTLA-4 therapy was permitted, and approximately 40% of dose-escalation patients had received checkpoint inhibitors. Intravenous ivuxolimab was administered to patients every 2 weeks at six dose levels: 0.01, 0.1, 0.3, 1.5, 3 and 10 mg/kg. In the dose-escalation cohort, 82.7% of patients were male, and the mean age was approximately 60 years, with a range of roughly 20 to 85. Partial responses occurred in three dose-escalation patients: two with cutaneous melanoma and one with hepatocellular carcinoma. Points the paper makes about the study in general: The antigen specificity of the clonally expanded peripheral T cells was not determined. After ivuxolimab, CD8+ T cells had more expanded clones than CD4+ T cells on average. In partial responders in the 0.1-3.0 mg/kg groups, normalized peripheral clonal expansion was found to be among the lowest, especially among CD8+ T cells. Low levels of normalized T-cell clonal expansion were also shown by some nonresponding patients. At doses of 0.1 to 3.0 mg/kg, clonal expansion of both CD4+ and CD8+ T cells in blood was seen between baseline and week 6.

Details on this clone: Its antigen is currently not known. It has no much larger one-base neighbor in the sample; base qualities were not kept.

The trial excluded patients who had a history of autoimmune disease or were on systemic immunosuppression. Peripheral blood for TCR sequencing was drawn from every dose cohort at baseline, at cycle 4 day 1 and at cycle 7 day 1. The samples were drawn from a first-in-human, open-label, multicenter phase I dose-escalation trial of ivuxolimab. Adults with locally advanced or metastatic melanoma, renal cell carcinoma, hepatocellular carcinoma or head and neck squamous cell carcinoma were enrolled in the trial. Before TCR sequencing, CD4+ T cells and CD8+ T cells from peripheral blood were sorted into separate populations. V ends up 4 bases short and J 4 bases short, with an unmatched junction base count of 5. The CDR3 sequence holds 14 residues, the cysteine and phenylalanine included. Only the CDR3 portion is preserved as DNA: 42 bases, with reading frame beginning at the first base. According to the germline V gene, CDR1 reads SGDLS and CDR2 reads YYNGEE.

To sequence the TCRbeta CDR3 region, genomic DNA was isolated from the sorted cells. The immunoSEQ Assay was used for sequencing of TCRbeta CDR3 regions. TCRdb's version of the immuneACCESS table is confined to in-frame rearrangements and falls short of the full clone set. An unresolved V gene accounts for under half of the shortfall where checked; the remainder is of unknown origin. In all, the sample holds fewer than 85,000 clones, and roughly nine tenths of those were seen once. The top ten hold about 9.1% of the sample. The source is an adult with an advanced solid tumor such as melanoma, head and neck, liver or kidney cancer. The input for sequencing was CD4+ or CD8+ T cells sorted from blood, taken in a trial of the OX40 agonist ivuxolimab. The chain is encoded by TRBV9 joined to TRBJ2-3; 8 central nucleotides agree with TRBD2. This receptor carries the CDR3 CASSSRGGSDTQYF. The base sequence is TGTGCCAGCAGCTCCCGCGGGGGGTCAGATACGCAGTATTTT.